The entry that follows covers one TCR beta chain sequence. This clone occurred a few times. Its antigen remains undetermined. Base qualities are not provided; no much larger clone lies one nucleotide away. The CDR3, from cysteine to phenylalanine, totals 15 residues. The only DNA kept is the CDR3, 45 bases in frame from the first base. V is shortened by 3 bases, J by 2 bases, and the region joining them spans 13 bases. The germline V gene provides CDR1 MDHEN and CDR2 SYDVKM. To prepare the library, the immunoSEQ multiplex PCR assay was applied. For the multiplex PCR, a mixture combining 60 forward primers for TCR Vbeta segments and 13 reverse primers for TCR Jbeta segments was used. The CDR3 region of rearranged TCR beta genes was amplified from genomic DNA by a multiplex PCR assay. The amplified TCR beta libraries were sequenced on the Illumina HiSeq System as 87-base-pair reads. As for how the authors treated the data: In a later analysis, some 80 million unique TCR beta chains were counted across the roughly 610 repertoires, and roughly 11 million of these chains were shared by at least two donors. Raw reads were error-corrected and collapsed into unique sequences by a nearest-neighbor algorithm in which closely related sequences were merged to remove PCR and sequencing errors. V, D and J gene segments were assigned by aligning CDR3 sequences to IMGT reference sequences. For a sequence to be retained, a match of at least six nucleotides to both a V gene segment and a J gene segment was required. A rearrangement was called productive if the CDR3 had no stop codons and remained in frame with V and J, and every other rearrangement was called non-productive. Following IMGT convention, CDR3 was defined as the stretch from the second conserved V-encoded cysteine up to the conserved J-encoded phenylalanine. The earlier analysis of 450 to 750 of the donors excluded any sequence lacking an unambiguous match to a single V gene segment. An earlier analysis of a few hundred of the donors called V segments functional above 56.7% productive rearrangements and segregating when the between-donor standard deviation exceeded 5%. A statistical classification framework was built to diagnose cytomegalovirus status from the catalog of TCR beta chain sequences. In a later analysis, V and J genes were assigned by comparing TCR nucleotide sequences against IMGT/GENE-DB human TR gene sequences. Using the TCRdist pipeline, a later analysis assigned CDR3 sequences along with most-parsimonious VDJ recombination scenarios. In a later analysis, each TCR beta chain was defined by its CDR3 amino acid sequence together with its V-gene family, and reads lacking a unique V-gene family were excluded. As a way to deal with suspected cross-contamination and a sequencing artifact, a later analysis dropped hundreds of nucleotide sequences that were highly shared and had low generation probability. In a later analysis, a clonal expansion index was calculated for each public chain from normalized within-repertoire ranks of inferred template counts. A later analysis computed generation probabilities with a VDJ recombination model fitted to out-of-frame rearrangements, and checked the results against IGoR. In a later analysis, hypergeometric tests were used to score TCR-TCR, TCR-HLA and TCR-CMV co-occurrence, with a repertoire-size bias correction applied to TCR pairs. In a later analysis, false discovery rates were estimated by permuting HLA or CMV assignments 20 times. A later analysis grouped co-occurring TCRs with DBSCAN, adding TCRdist sequence similarity when clustering within HLA-allele-positive subsets. Co-occurrence clustering excluded repertoires with fewer than 30,000 or more than 120,000 public chains, plus five with anomalous nucleotide sharing. The clones in this table, taken by TCRdb from immuneACCESS, are in-frame only. Not every clone is retained; where verified, under half of the shortfall comes from an unresolved V gene, and the cause of the rest is unknown. The V and J calls and clone size come from that table; D and trimming were worked out from the DNA. The sample includes fewer than 100,000 clones, with approximately 7.1% observed a single time. The ten top clones hold 2.3% of the sample.

This sample was included in a study of cytomegalovirus exposure and HLA in healthy donors (TCRdb year 2017). For the study in its entirety: An earlier analysis of 587 of the donors reported about 300 Gb of sequence data and 95 million to 140 million unique TCR beta sequences obtained from roughly 180 million T cells. An early release that covered more than 550 HLA-typed donors contained approximately 300 gigabases of sequencing data and around 80 million unique TCR sequences. Among the roughly 400 genotyped donors, roughly 80% belonged to the genetic ancestry cluster associated with self-reported Caucasian donors. The study aimed to test whether signatures of past pathogen exposure could be identified by cataloging public T cell receptors. The study used immunosequencing to profile the T cell repertoires of approximately 650 subjects and linked those repertoires to cytomegalovirus serostatus. Besides the first cohort of roughly 660 subjects, a separate validation cohort made up of 90 to 150 different subjects was used. The study combined high-throughput TCR immunosequencing, statistical association of individual TCRs with disease status, and machine learning to predict cytomegalovirus infection status. A later analysis re-examined previously published TCR beta repertoires from roughly 720 donors and added high-resolution HLA genotyping to investigate patterns of TCR occurrence. In the later analysis, no new phenotypic data were used to find candidate immune exposures; instead, reliance was placed on TCR beta sequences and their occurrence across donors. To decide whether each TCR beta V gene segment behaved as functional or pseudogenic, an earlier analysis of some 600 of the donors relied on high-throughput TCR beta sequencing. Alongside the repertoire data, information on donor age, sex, ethnicity and CMV serostatus was compiled. Genome-wide SNP genotypes for about 65% of the 666 donors were used in a later genetic analysis, which treated that subset as a discovery cohort. Every discovery cohort repertoire had been produced on one sequencing platform. Both class I and class II loci were covered by HLA typing, at four-digit resolution. The number of donors typed differed by locus, with about 629-640 for A, B, C, DRB1 and DQB1, roughly 550 for DQA1, about 610 for DPA1, and around 450 for DPB1. Five DR-DQ haplotypes were handled as single units for association and clustering because linkage in the cohort was strong. Across around 400 genotyped donors of the cohort, an average of roughly 250,000 unique TCR beta nucleotide sequences per donor were sequenced, and about a sixth of those sequences were non-productive.

In total, roughly 670 healthy bone marrow donors made up the cohort. All cohort members were sampled while nominally healthy, although unrecorded immune exposures were likely present. The donor was CMV seronegative and belonged to the group of under 400 seronegative cohort members. A peripheral blood sample was provided by each donor, and peripheral blood mononuclear cells were used for TCR beta sequencing. The Qiagen DNeasy Blood Extraction Kit was used to extract genomic DNA from the blood cell samples. Overall study results and their limits: A later analysis associated 16,951 TCR beta sequences with specific HLA alleles at a false discovery rate of 0.05. In an earlier analysis of some 640 of the donors, most TCR beta V segments were observed in productive rearrangements about 87% or about 30% of the time, broadly matching IMGT annotations. Approximately 16 rarely observed V segments, including chromosome 9 orphons, were excluded from the earlier analysis of 550 to 700 of the donors because counts were too low. The classifier was reported to diagnose cytomegalovirus status with high specificity and sensitivity in both the original and validation cohorts. A later analysis found that most CMV-associated TCR beta chains appeared HLA-restricted, with HLA associations seemingly driven largely by CMV exposure. According to the authors, the approach could potentially be generalized to other disease states and immunological phenotypes. CMV serostatus was the only immune exposure information available for the cohort. In a later genetic analysis, a missense DCLRE1C variant was associated with V-gene and J-gene trimming of TCR beta chains, and the association was replicated in an independent cohort. In a later analysis, several top co-occurrence clusters were reported to appear linked to parvovirus B19, influenza, CMV and Epstein-Barr virus. A later analysis found that TCR association rates varied across HLA loci, with DRB1 alleles showing the most associated TCRs and HLA-C alleles the fewest. A group of highly shared sequence variants was considered likely to be a technical artifact of the sequencing pipeline. Across donors, most TCR sequences were observed very rarely, whereas some public TCRs were present in many individuals. Strong co-occurrence of HLA alleles, especially DR and DQ, made assigning TCR associations to individual alleles difficult. In a later analysis, HLA-associated TCR beta chains were found to be more clonally expanded and to have lower generation probabilities than equally common non-associated chains. Correlated functional status among segregating V segments might reflect linkage disequilibrium, but an unknown experimental factor could not be ruled out. The presence/absence analyses assumed that sequencing depth was roughly uniform across donors, and that assumption may not be true. Some IMGT-functional V segments, including TRBV6-2 and TRBV6-3, could not be distinguished by the 87-base-pair reads and were therefore excluded. In vitro tests confirmed that a few of the cytomegalovirus-associated TCR beta chains recognize cytomegalovirus antigens. In the study, 150 to 200 TCR beta chains were listed as associated with cytomegalovirus. A further reported finding was that TCR beta sequences accurately predicted the HLA-A and HLA-B alleles for most subjects in the first cohort. Compared with the roughly 700-donor mean, donors in an Asian-associated ancestry cluster had fewer N-insertions in productive TCRs, according to a later genetic analysis. In this cohort, only TCR beta chains were sequenced, and detectable features were limited by the absence of alpha or paired-chain data. Because some donors lacked HLA typing at each locus, the association tests relied only on the typed subset.

Specimen: PBMCs. The receptor was isolated from a man aged 50-59 years in good health and CMV-seronegative. The chain links TRBV28 with TRBJ2-5, and possibly TRBD2, on 6 matching bases. The CDR3 amino acid sequence is: CASSLGLGQQETQYF. The nucleotides read TGTGCCAGCAGTTTGGGACTGGGCCAACAAGAGACCCAGTACTTC. Beyond the CDR3, the reference TRBV28 and TRBJ2-5 genes provide the residues; the full variable domain reads: DVKVTQSSRYLVKRTGEKVFLECVQDMDHENMFWYRQDPGLGLRLIYFSYDVKMKEKGDIPEGYSVSREKKERFSLILESASTNQTSMYLCASSLGLGQQETQYFGPGTRLLVL.